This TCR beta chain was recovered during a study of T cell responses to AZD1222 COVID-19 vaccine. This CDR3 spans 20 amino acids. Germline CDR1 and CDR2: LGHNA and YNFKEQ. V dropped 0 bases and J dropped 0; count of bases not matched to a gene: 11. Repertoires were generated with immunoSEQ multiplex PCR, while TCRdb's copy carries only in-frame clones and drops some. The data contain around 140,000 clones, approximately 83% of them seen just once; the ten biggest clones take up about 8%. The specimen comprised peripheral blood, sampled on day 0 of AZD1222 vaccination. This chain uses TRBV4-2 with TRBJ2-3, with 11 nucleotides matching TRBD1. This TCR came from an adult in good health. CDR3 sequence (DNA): TGTGCCAGCAGCCAAGACCCCGGGACAGGGGGTCTCTCTAGCACAGATACGCAGTATTTT. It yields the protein CASSQDPGTGGLSSTDTQYF.